These 19 T cell receptor beta chains were sequenced from one sample in a study of metastatic and nonmetastatic thyroid tumors. Every patient underwent thyroid surgery untreated. TCRdb reanalyzed the PCR reads with MiXCR. The sample yields approximately 15,000 clones, roughly 13% seen once. The sample taken for sequencing was blood. These receptors were taken from a female donor with papillary thyroid cancer or a benign thyroid nodule (not recorded which). Some clones in this sample may be carry-over from other donors' samples.

This clone has at least ten counts. The chain recombines TRBV6-1 with TRBJ2-5, with D possibly called TRBD1 or TRBD2 (5 bases each). This CDR3 comprises 15 residues. With 3 bases removed from V and 7 bases from J, the gap between germline ends came to 18 bases. CDR1 is MNHNS, CDR2 SASEGT, per germline. The CDR3 sequence: CASSDLLGVMGTQYF. The CDR3, as DNA: TGTGCCAGCAGTGATCTTCTGGGGGTCATGGGGACCCAGTACTTC.

In its sample, this clone was seen many times. The gene calls are TRBV30 and TRBJ2-7, with 7 bases identical to TRBD2. CDR1 and CDR2 (germline): GTSNPN, SVGIG (reference sequence). V was pared by 4 bases and J by 7 bases, with 7 bases of the junction left unmatched. The CDR3 consists of 12 residues. CDR3 in DNA: TGTGCCTGGACCAGACTGGGGGGGGAGCAGTACTTC. As protein: CAWTRLGGEQYF.

Comments on this clone: Since a much larger clone is just one base distant, this may be a read error. The chain joins TRBV9 to TRBJ2-5; weak D call: TRBD1 (6 bases). The CDR3 covers 15 residues. The germline V gene has CDR1 SGDLS and CDR2 YYNGEE. V was pared by 0 bases and J by 5 bases, with 14 bases between. CDR3: CASSVGDISWETQYF. In nucleotides, the CDR3 is TGTGCCAGCAGCGTAGGGGACATCTCTTGGGAGACCCAGTACTTC.

There are many counts of this clone. The chain links TRBV5-4 to TRBJ2-7, with D perhaps TRBD2 (6 bases). V was trimmed by 1 base and J by 3 bases, leaving 20 bases between them. Germline loops: CDR1 SGHNT, CDR2 YYREEE (reference sequence). The CDR3 extends over 17 amino acids. Here the CDR3 DNA reads TGTGCCAGCAGCTTGCCCAGGACGGCGGGAACCCTCTACGAGCAGTACTTC. Encoded protein: CASSLPRTAGTLYEQYF.

There are many counts of this clone. This sequence joins TRBV7-2 and TRBJ1-4; possibly TRBD1 for D (5 bases). This CDR3 region has 15 residues. Deletions cut 1 base from V and 8 bases from J, with 14 bases between. Germline loops: CDR1 SGHTA, CDR2 FQGNSA. CDR3 DNA sequence: TGTGCCAGCAGCTTAGATCAGGGTAGGGGAGAAAAACTGTTTTTT. This gives the protein CASSLDQGRGEKLFF.

This clone was counted only a few times. The J gene is TRBJ1-4, the V gene TRBV12-3 or TRBV12-4; D is possibly TRBD1 (5 bases). The germline V and J ends were trimmed by 4 bases and 11 bases, with 14 bases remaining between them. There are 13 residues in the CDR3. CDR3: CASSSTAWGKLFF. In DNA form, the CDR3 reads TGTGCCAGCAGTTCGACAGCTTGGGGGAAACTGTTTTTT.

At least ten counts were recorded for this clone. The chain combines TRBV10-1 with TRBJ2-1; 15 bases line up with TRBD2. V lost 4 bases to trimming and J lost 9 bases; unmatched junction nucleotides: 1. Germline V gives CDR1 WNHNN, CDR2 SYGVQD (reference sequence). The length of the CDR3 is 14 residues. CDR3 nucleotides: TGCGCCAGCAGTGCGGGACTAGCGGGAGGTGAGCAGTTCTTC. It specifies CASSAGLAGGEQFF.

This clone rates as medium-sized. The chain couples TRBV19 to TRBJ1-2; tentative D call: TRBD1 (6 bases). The CDR3 sequence is 14 residues long. In germline, CDR1 is LNHDA, CDR2 SQIVND (reference sequence). V was shortened by 7 bases and J by 4 bases, with 16 bases between the two germline ends. The CDR3: CASTRGGGVYGYTF. The CDR3 coding sequence is TGTGCCAGTACCCGAGGAGGGGGGGTCTATGGCTACACCTTC.

This clone was recorded at least ten times. The V gene is TRBV7-9, the J gene TRBJ1-1; D uncertain. The CDR3 runs to 13 residues. The V gene lost 0 bases and the J gene lost 7 bases, with 9 bases spanning the gap. The germline V gene encodes CDR1 SEHNR and CDR2 FQNEAQ (reference sequence). The CDR3 DNA is TGTGCCAGCAGCTTAGCAGGGATTGGTGAAGCTTTCTTT. Its protein product is CASSLAGIGEAFF.

This clone was found a few times. The chain links TRBV28 to TRBJ2-5; D possibly corresponds to TRBD2 (5 bases). Looked up from germline, CDR1 is MDHEN and CDR2 is SYDVKM. Trimming shortened V by 5 bases and J by 5 bases, and 12 bases separated the two germline ends. CDR3 length: 13 amino acids. This CDR3 reads CASSRRFGETQYF. The CDR3 DNA follows: TGTGCCAGCAGTCGGAGGTTCGGGGAGACCCAGTACTTC.

This clone was detected ten times or more. The chain joins TRBV10-2 to TRBJ1-5; D gene unclear. CDR3 length: 12 amino acids. Germline CDR1 is WSHSY and CDR2 is SAAADI. V lost 1 base and J 11 bases, leaving 9 bases between the germline ends. CDR3 loop: CASSEFGSTQHF. CDR3 in DNA: TGCGCCAGCAGTGAGTTCGGCAGTACCCAGCATTTT.

This clone occurred many times. A much larger clone lies one base from this, so it may be a read error. This chain links TRBV12-3 or TRBV12-4 with TRBJ2-5; D unclear. This CDR3 contains 14 residues. CDR3 bases: TGTGCCAGCAGTTTAGGAATTTACCAAGGGACCCAGTACTTC. This gives the protein CASSLGIYQGTQYF.

Ten or more counts support this clone. This could be a read error, since a much larger clone is one nucleotide away. The chain's CDR3 is CASSHSSTDYGYTF. The DNA for the CDR3 is TGTGCCAGCAGTCACTCGAGCACAGACTATGGCTACACCTTC. This chain uses TRBV6-5 with TRBJ1-2, with no clear D. The CDR3 is 14 amino acids. Germline CDR1 is MNHEY and CDR2 is SVGAGI.

This clone qualifies as medium-sized. The gene calls are TRBV27 and TRBJ2-1; 7 nucleotides align to TRBD2. The CDR3 totals 15 residues. Germline CDR1 is MNHEY and CDR2 is SMNVEV (reference sequence). The V segment lost 3 bases and the J segment 4 bases; nucleotides outside the gene matches: 6. The CDR3 here is CASSFPGGRYNEQFF. DNA for the CDR3: TGTGCCAGCAGTTTTCCGGGGGGAAGGTACAATGAGCAGTTCTTC.

This clone has just a few counts. The chain links TRBV6-4 to TRBJ1-2, with 8 nucleotides matching TRBD1. The germline CDR1 and CDR2 sequences are MRHNA and SNTAGT. The CDR3 runs 18 residues. Trimming removed 0 bases from V and 7 bases from J; junction bases left unmatched: 16. CDR3 sequence: CASSDSPDRGTGDIGYTF. DNA for the CDR3: TGTGCCAGCAGTGACTCGCCAGATCGAGGGACAGGAGATATTGGCTACACCTTC.

Regarding this clone: Germline is not matched at one junction end, which may reflect a read error. The rearrangement joins TRBV7-8 to TRBJ1-2; unclear D gene. Germline lookup yields CDR1 SGHVS and CDR2 FQNEAQ. The length of the CDR3 is 14 residues. CDR3 region: CVSSPATVYYGYTF. The CDR3 nucleotides read TGTGTCAGCAGCCCCGCCACAGTGTACTATGGCTACACCTTC.

The rearrangement uses TRBV28 and TRBJ1-2; D not resolved. Germline CDR1 is MDHEN and CDR2 is SYDVKM. Between the trimmed V and J ends, which lost 8 bases and 4 bases, there was a span of 17 bases. The CDR3 covers 14 residues. CDR3 loop: CASQSSGCGYGYTF. As DNA, the CDR3 is TGTGCCAGCCAATCCTCGGGGTGCGGCTATGGCTACACCTTC.

In this sample, this clone turned up many times. This sequence joins TRBV5-6 and TRBJ2-7; 9 nucleotides align to TRBD1. Germline loops: CDR1 SGHDT, CDR2 YYEEEE. The V and J ends lost 4 bases and 4 bases, in that order; junction bases with no gene match: 6. The CDR3 totals 14 residues. In DNA form, the CDR3 reads TGTGCCAGCAGCGTGGACAGGGGAGTTTACGAGCAGTACTTC. Translating it yields CASSVDRGVYEQYF.

This clone was picked up many times. The chain has TRBV20-1 and TRBJ2-3, with D maybe TRBD2 (6 bases). Trimming cost V 1 base and J 4 bases, with 9 bases left between them. The CDR3 totals 13 residues. CDR1 is DFQATT and CDR2 is SNEGSKA in the germline V gene (reference sequence). CDR3 sequence: CSARGGTPDTQYF. The DNA of the CDR3 is TGCAGTGCTAGAGGTGGGACTCCAGATACGCAGTATTTT.